The 27 T cell receptor beta chains below come from one sample, sequenced in a study of blood T cell repertoires in COVID-19. Generated by immunoSEQ multiplex PCR, the TCRdb table keeps only in-frame clones and is missing some. The sample records more than 80,000 clones, approximately 82% being singletons. The sample was peripheral blood. The receptors shown here come from a woman aged 65 to 85 with acute or convalescent COVID-19.

J is TRBJ1-2 and V is TRBV4-2; unclear D gene. This CDR3 is 15 amino acids long. V was pared by 3 bases and J by 0 bases, with 11 bases between. The V gene's germline CDR1 is LGHNA and CDR2 YNFKEQ. CDR3 bases: TGTGCCAGCAGCCATGTCCCGATAGCTAACTATGGCTACACCTTC. It translates to CASSHVPIANYGYTF.

The CDR3 DNA sequence: TGTGCCAGCACGGACATAGTTCTGAACACTGAAGCTTTCTTT. As protein: CASTDIVLNTEAFF. The rearrangement joins TRBV6-5 to TRBJ1-1; D may be TRBD1 (5 bases). The CDR3 spans 14 residues. Germline V gene lookup returns CDR1 MNHEY and CDR2 SVGAGI. V dropped 7 bases and J dropped 0 bases, with 12 bases sitting between them.

V is TRBV7-8 and J is TRBJ2-1; TRBD2 agrees at 8 bases. Unmatched junction bases numbered 4, after V lost 1 base and J lost 2 bases. The CDR3 extends over 16 amino acids. Germline values: CDR1 SGHVS, CDR2 FQNEAQ. CDR3: CASSLEAGGTYNEQFF. DNA for the CDR3: TGTGCCAGCAGCTTAGAGGCGGGGGGAACCTACAATGAGCAGTTCTTC.

The chain is built from TRBV24-1 and TRBJ1-2, with D perhaps TRBD1 (5 bases). With 2 bases removed from V and 8 bases from J, the gap between germline ends came to 11 bases. CDR3 length: 13 amino acids. Germline assignment: CDR1 KGHDR and CDR2 SFDVKD. CDR3 amino acids: CATSDYQGRGYTF. CDR3 bases: TGTGCCACCAGTGATTATCAGGGTCGCGGCTACACCTTC.

V is TRBV3-1 (or the pseudogene TRBV3-2) and J is TRBJ1-2; possibly TRBD1 for D (6 bases). Germline-derived CDR1 and CDR2 are LGHDT and YNNKEL (reference sequence). Trimming took 2 bases from V and 2 from J, leaving 9 bases between them. There are 14 residues in the CDR3. The CDR3 here is CASSQRDMNYGYTF. In DNA form, the CDR3 reads TGTGCCAGCAGCCAAAGGGACATGAACTATGGCTACACCTTC.

V is TRBV5-1 and J is TRBJ1-4; D might be TRBD1 (6 bases). This CDR3 is 14 amino acids long. The germline V and J ends were trimmed by 1 base and 6 bases, with 10 bases remaining between them. The germline CDR1 and CDR2 sequences are SGHRS and YFSETQ. The CDR3 here is CASSLTPGDEKLFF. CDR3 coding DNA: TGCGCCAGCAGCTTGACTCCAGGGGATGAAAAACTGTTTTTT.

The V gene is TRBV6-5, the J gene TRBJ1-1, with D possibly TRBD1 on 5 matching bases. The V end lost 8 bases, the J end lost 1 base, and 11 bases lay between the germline ends. The germline V gene has CDR1 MNHEY and CDR2 SVGAGI. There are 13 residues in the CDR3. This chain's CDR3 is CASGAKRNTEAFF. The CDR3 DNA reads as TGTGCCAGCGGGGCCAAGAGGAACACTGAAGCTTTCTTT.

This clone was counted between two and nine times. The chain recombines TRBV9 with TRBJ2-7; 7 bases match TRBD1. The CDR3 covers 14 residues. The trim removed 4 bases at V and 3 bases at J, leaving 7 bases unmatched. The germline V gene has CDR1 SGDLS and CDR2 YYNGEE. The CDR3 loop reads CASSPRDSNYEQYF. The CDR3 DNA reads TGTGCCAGCAGCCCAAGGGACAGTAACTACGAGCAGTACTTC.

V is TRBV7-9 and J is TRBJ2-7; 9 bases agree with TRBD2. V dropped 5 bases and J dropped 0; count of bases not matched to a gene: 5. CDR3 size: 15 residues. Germline V gene sequence: CDR1 SEHNR, CDR2 FQNEAQ (reference sequence). CDR3 sequence reads: CASSSGGPTSYEQYF. The CDR3 DNA reads TGTGCCAGCAGCAGCGGGGGGCCGACCTCCTACGAGCAGTACTTC. Variable domain in full (rest from reference TRBV7-9 and TRBJ2-7): DTGVSQNPRHKITKRGQNVTFRCDPISEHNRLYWYRQTLGQGPEFLTYFQNEAQLEKSRLLSDRFSAERPKGSFSTLEIQRTEQGDSAMYLCASSSGGPTSYEQYFGPGTRLTVT.

The rearrangement uses TRBV7-9 and TRBJ2-5; D remains unclear. V gave up 4 bases and J gave up 0 bases, with 9 bases separating them. Germline V lookup: CDR1 SEHNR, CDR2 FQNEAQ (reference sequence). The length of the CDR3 is 14 residues. CDR3 sequence: CASSSDLYQETQYF. The CDR3 DNA reads TGTGCCAGCAGCTCCGACTTGTACCAAGAGACCCAGTACTTC.

The chain uses TRBV7-2 and TRBJ1-3; the D is unclear. The V gene's germline CDR1 is SGHTA and CDR2 FQGNSA. V dropped 1 base and J dropped 0 bases, with 13 bases sitting between them. The CDR3 runs 17 residues. CDR3 sequence: CASSLEVGSRSGNTIYF. The CDR3 nucleotides are TGTGCCAGCAGCTTAGAAGTGGGCAGTCGCTCTGGAAACACCATATATTTT.

The rearrangement uses TRBV6-1 and TRBJ2-2, with D possibly being TRBD1 (5 bases). V was clipped by 4 bases and J by 0 bases, with 12 bases between them. The CDR3 has 16 residues. Germline-derived CDR1 and CDR2 are MNHNS and SASEGT. CDR3 coding DNA: TGTGCCAGCAGTGTGGTGGGGCCGGCGAACACCGGGGAGCTGTTTTTT. Its protein product is CASSVVGPANTGELFF.

The V and J genes are TRBV18 and TRBJ2-5; D unclear. This CDR3 is built from 14 residues. V was trimmed by 1 base and J by 4 bases, leaving 10 bases between them. In germline, CDR1 is KGHSH, CDR2 LQKENI. CDR3 protein: CASSPRAPPETQYF. CDR3 nucleotides: TGTGCCAGCTCACCACGGGCTCCCCCAGAGACCCAGTACTTC.

The chain has TRBV4-1 and TRBJ1-2; possibly TRBD1 for D (5 bases). Per germline, CDR1 MGHRA and CDR2 YSYEKL. The CDR3 loop spans 18 amino acids. The ends were cut back, 3 bases at V and 2 bases at J, with 22 bases in the middle. The CDR3 nucleotides are TGCGCCAGCAGCCATCTCTTCCGGAGGGGAGGGGCCAACTATGGCTACACCTTC. It translates to CASSHLFRRGGANYGYTF.

J is TRBJ1-5 and V is TRBV6-6, with a possible D match to TRBD1 (5 bases). The CDR3 runs 14 residues. Germline-derived CDR1 and CDR2 are MNHNY and SVGAGI (reference sequence). V lost 7 bases and J 2 bases, leaving 12 bases between the germline ends. CDR3 sequence: CASKGPNGNQPQHF. DNA of the CDR3: TGTGCCAGCAAGGGGCCTAACGGCAATCAGCCCCAGCATTTT.

The V gene is TRBV6-5, the J gene TRBJ1-1, with D unclear. Germline V gives CDR1 MNHEY, CDR2 SVGAGI. The CDR3 length is 14 residues. Trimming took 7 bases from V and 3 from J, leaving 15 bases between them. CDR3 in DNA: TGTGCCAGCAAATACATCGGGGTGGACACTGAAGCTTTCTTT. The encoded protein is CASKYIGVDTEAFF.

The V and J genes are TRBV12-3 or TRBV12-4 and TRBJ1-2; D possibly corresponds to TRBD1 (6 bases). The ends were cut back, 1 base at V and 6 bases at J, with 9 bases in the middle. The CDR3 runs 13 residues. DNA for the CDR3: TGTGCCAGCAGTTTAGGACAGGTGGATGGCTACACCTTC. Its protein product is CASSLGQVDGYTF.

The CDR3, as DNA: TGTGCCAGCAGCCGCTTTATGGGGGCCAACACCGGGGAGCTGTTTTTT. The encoded protein is CASSRFMGANTGELFF. This chain uses TRBV3-1 (or the pseudogene TRBV3-2) with TRBJ2-2; D may be TRBD1 (6 bases). V was shortened by 4 bases and J by 2 bases, with 14 bases between the two germline ends. The CDR3 runs to 16 residues. Germline CDR1 is LGHDT and CDR2 is YNNKEL (reference sequence).

The chain has TRBV15 and TRBJ2-2; 8 bases match TRBD2. V was clipped by 3 bases and J by 6 bases; unmatched bases: 0. The V gene's germline CDR1 is LNHNV and CDR2 YYDKDF (reference sequence). This CDR3 is built from 13 residues. CDR3 region: CATSRTSAGELFF. The CDR3 coding sequence is TGTGCCACCAGCAGGACTAGCGCCGGGGAGCTGTTTTTT. The full variable domain, in which reference TRBV15 and TRBJ2-2 provide the parts outside the CDR3, is DAMVIQNPRYQVTQFGKPVTLSCSQTLNHNVMYWYQQKSSQAPKLLFHYYDKDFNNEADTPDNFQSRRPNTSFCFLDIRSPGLGDTAMYLCATSRTSAGELFFGEGSRLTVL.

The chain recombines TRBV12-3 or TRBV12-4 with TRBJ2-3; a weak D match, TRBD1 (6 bases). The CDR3 is 12 amino acids. The V end was cut by 5 bases, the J end by 5 bases, with 8 bases between. This CDR3 is CASSSRGDTQYF. As DNA, the CDR3 is TGTGCCAGCAGTAGCAGGGGAGATACGCAGTATTTT.

A few counts support this clone. The chain has TRBV5-6 and TRBJ1-3; a weak D match, TRBD1 (5 bases). The CDR3 covers 16 residues. Trimming stripped 5 bases from V and 0 bases from J, with 15 bases between. CDR1 is SGHDT, CDR2 YYEEEE, per germline. The chain's CDR3 is CASSRTGLDSGNTIYF. In DNA, the CDR3 is TGTGCCAGCAGTCGGACGGGACTTGACTCTGGAAACACCATATATTTT. The variable domain in full, completed from reference TRBV5-6 and TRBJ1-3, reads DAGVTQSPTHLIKTRGQQVTLRCSPKSGHDTVSWYQQALGQGPQFIFQYYEEEERQRGNFPDRFSGHQFPNYSSELNVNALLLGDSALYLCASSRTGLDSGNTIYFGEGSWLTVV.

The genes are TRBV7-8 and TRBJ1-3, with unresolved D. Per the germline V gene, CDR1 is SGHVS and CDR2 is FQNEAQ. Trimming stripped 5 bases from V and 4 bases from J, with 9 bases between. This CDR3 spans 13 amino acids. The CDR3 reads CASSLSSGNTIYF. CDR3 DNA: TGTGCCAGCAGCCTGAGCTCGGGAAACACCATATATTTT.

The chain is built from TRBV24-1 and TRBJ2-2; possibly TRBD1 for D (6 bases). V was clipped by 9 bases and J by 0 bases, with 10 bases between them. This CDR3 is built from 14 residues. Germline V gene lookup returns CDR1 KGHDR and CDR2 SFDVKD. The DNA of the CDR3 is TGTGCCACCCGGGACACTACGAACACCGGGGAGCTGTTTTTT. Translated, it gives CATRDTTNTGELFF.

The CDR3 protein is CASSLTAGNYGYTF. CDR3 coding DNA: TGCGCCAGCAGCTTGACCGCGGGTAACTATGGCTACACCTTC. The chain links TRBV5-1 to TRBJ1-2; no clear D. The CDR3 sequence is 14 residues long. Germline CDR1 SGHRS, CDR2 YFSETQ. V lost 1 base, J lost 1 base, and 8 bases lay in between.

This clone was counted a single time. The chain employs TRBV19 and TRBJ2-7; 7 nucleotides match TRBD1. The V gene end was trimmed by 3 bases and the J gene end by 0 bases; junction bases not matched to a gene: 5. Germline assignment: CDR1 LNHDA and CDR2 SQIVND (reference sequence). The CDR3 totals 15 residues. CDR3 loop: CASSIHRGSSYEQYF. The DNA of the CDR3 is TGTGCCAGTAGTATCCACAGGGGTTCCTCCTACGAGCAGTACTTC.

The V call is TRBV7-3, the J call TRBJ2-1; TRBD1 is a possible D gene (5 bases). V was trimmed by 3 bases and J by 8 bases, leaving 11 bases between them. From germline, CDR1 is SGHTA and CDR2 FQGTGA. CDR3 length equals 13 residues. The CDR3 sequence: CASSFGHFDEQFF. CDR3 coding DNA: TGTGCCAGCAGCTTTGGACATTTCGATGAGCAGTTCTTC.

This rearrangement joins TRBV7-9 to TRBJ1-1, with TRBD1 as a possible D gene (5 bases). In germline, CDR1 is SEHNR, CDR2 FQNEAQ (reference sequence). This CDR3 contains 14 residues. Trimming left V 5 bases short and J 1 base short, with 11 bases between. In DNA, the CDR3 is TGTGCCAGCAGCCCCGACAGCCAGAACACTGAAGCTTTCTTT. This gives the protein CASSPDSQNTEAFF.